The 27 T cell receptor beta chains listed next were all sequenced from one sample in a study of blood T cell repertoires in COVID-19. TCRdb's copy holds only in-frame clones and misses some; the assay was immunoSEQ multiplex PCR. Among roughly 100,000 clones listed, around 74% were seen once. Input material: peripheral blood. The receptors come from a woman in her 70s with acute or convalescent COVID-19.

Turning to this clone: In the same sample, other DNA sequences code for this CDR3. This rearrangement joins TRBV30 to TRBJ1-4; no definite D call. This CDR3 is built from 13 residues. In germline, CDR1 is GTSNPN, CDR2 SVGIG (reference sequence). V lost 0 bases and J 7 bases, leaving 9 bases between the germline ends. CDR3 amino acids: CAWSVGVGEKLFF. The CDR3 region has the DNA TGTGCCTGGAGTGTCGGGGTTGGTGAAAAACTGTTTTTT.

The chain employs TRBV7-8 and TRBJ2-1; TRBD2 might be the D (6 bases). The V end lost 0 bases, the J end lost 9 bases, and 9 bases lay between the germline ends. Germline V lookup: CDR1 SGHVS, CDR2 FQNEAQ. The CDR3 contains 13 residues. CDR3 DNA: TGTGCCAGCAGCTTAGCGGGGGAGGTTGAGCAGTTCTTC. Its protein product is CASSLAGEVEQFF.

V and J are TRBV7-2 and TRBJ1-2; tentatively, D is TRBD1 (6 bases). From germline, CDR1 is SGHTA and CDR2 FQGNSA. The ends were cut back, 0 bases at V and 8 bases at J, with 10 bases in the middle. The CDR3 runs 13 residues. DNA of the CDR3: TGTGCCAGCAGCTTAGCCCAGGGGAAAGGCTACACCTTC. This sequence encodes CASSLAQGKGYTF. Variable domain in full (rest from reference TRBV7-2 and TRBJ1-2): GAGVSQSPSNKVTEKGKDVELRCDPISGHTALYWYRQSLGQGLEFLIYFQGNSAPDKSGLPSDRFSAERTGGSVSTLTIQRTQQEDSAVYLCASSLAQGKGYTFGSGTRLTVV.

This clone was picked up one time. The CDR3 loop reads CASSQARTGGFLYGYTF. The DNA of the CDR3 is TGTGCCAGCAGCCAGGCCAGGACAGGGGGGTTCCTTTATGGCTACACCTTC. The chain combines TRBV3-1 (or the pseudogene TRBV3-2) with TRBJ1-2; 10 bases are shared with TRBD1. The V gene end was trimmed by 3 bases and the J gene end by 5 bases; junction bases not matched to a gene: 12. The CDR3 length is 17 residues. Per the germline V gene, CDR1 is LGHDT and CDR2 is YNNKEL (reference sequence).

V and J are TRBV6-8 and TRBJ2-5; 7 nucleotides align to TRBD1. Germline trimming cut 0 bases from V and 0 bases from J; bases unmatched to any gene: 10. Germline-derived CDR1 and CDR2 are MNHGY and SAAAGT. The CDR3 is 18 amino acids. CDR3 in amino acids: CASSYSLVGQGDQETQYF. Here the CDR3 DNA reads TGTGCCAGCAGTTACTCGTTAGTTGGGCAGGGGGACCAAGAGACCCAGTACTTC.

CDR3 protein: CASSESMGAGANVLTF. The CDR3 nucleotides are TGTGCCAGCAGTGAATCCATGGGAGCCGGGGCCAACGTCCTGACTTTC. The gene calls are TRBV2 and TRBJ2-6, with D perhaps matching TRBD2 (5 bases). Germline lookup yields CDR1 SNHLY and CDR2 FYNNEI. Trimming stripped 2 bases from V and 4 bases from J, with 12 bases between. The CDR3 is made up of 16 amino acids.

The chain employs TRBV28 and TRBJ2-1; D is unresolved. The germline V gene encodes CDR1 MDHEN and CDR2 SYDVKM. Trimming removed 5 bases at V and 8 bases at J, with 13 bases between. The CDR3 is 13 amino acids. The CDR3, as DNA: TGTGCCAGCAGTCCCCATGACTCAGATGAGCAGTTCTTC. It is translated as CASSPHDSDEQFF. Based on the CDR3 plus reference TRBV28 and TRBJ2-1, the full variable domain is DVKVTQSSRYLVKRTGEKVFLECVQDMDHENMFWYRQDPGLGLRLIYFSYDVKMKEKGDIPEGYSVSREKKERFSLILESASTNQTSMYLCASSPHDSDEQFFGPGTRLTVL.

The CDR3 loop is CASSLDGGSYGYTF. CDR3 nucleotides: TGTGCCAGCAGTTTAGATGGCGGAAGCTATGGCTACACCTTC. J is TRBJ1-2 and V is TRBV28; D unclear. The V and J ends lost 2 bases and 4 bases respectively, with 11 bases between them. This CDR3 spans 14 amino acids. The germline V gene has CDR1 MDHEN and CDR2 SYDVKM.

V and J are TRBV7-9 and TRBJ1-6; no clear D. The V end was cut by 5 bases, the J end by 9 bases, with 11 bases between. This CDR3 region has 13 residues. Germline V gene sequence: CDR1 SEHNR, CDR2 FQNEAQ (reference sequence). CDR3 nucleotides: TGTGCCAGCAGCCAGGATCTCAGTTCACCCCTCCACTTT. It specifies CASSQDLSSPLHF.

The V call is TRBV30, the J call TRBJ1-2, with 8 bases that match TRBD1. Germline assignment: CDR1 GTSNPN and CDR2 SVGIG (reference sequence). This CDR3 spans 16 amino acids. Unmatched junction bases numbered 19, after V lost 5 bases and J lost 8 bases. DNA for the CDR3: TGTGCCTGGGGTGACGAAATTCTCCAGGGGGCTCGGGGCTACACCTTC. Translation gives CAWGDEILQGARGYTF.

This clone was recorded at least ten times. The chain couples TRBV19 to TRBJ2-7; D is perhaps TRBD2 (5 bases). The V end was cut by 4 bases, the J end by 6 bases, with 19 bases between. The CDR3 spans 15 residues. CDR1 and CDR2 (germline): LNHDA, SQIVND (reference sequence). Written as DNA, the CDR3 is TGTGCCAGTAGTAACCTTCGACACTCCGAGGGCGAGCAGTACTTC. This translates into CASSNLRHSEGEQYF.

This clone was detected a few times. The chain joins TRBV7-9 to TRBJ1-2; 7 bases map to TRBD1. Trimming at V came to 5 bases and at J to 3 bases, leaving 6 bases not matched to a gene. Germline loops: CDR1 SEHNR, CDR2 FQNEAQ (reference sequence). The CDR3 sequence is 14 residues long. DNA of the CDR3: TGTGCCAGCAGCCCGACAGGGATGGACTATGGCTACACCTTC. It specifies CASSPTGMDYGYTF.

This chain uses TRBV30 with TRBJ1-4; a weak D match, TRBD1 (5 bases). V lost 2 bases and J lost 7, with 11 bases in between. The germline CDR1 and CDR2 sequences are GTSNPN and SVGIG (reference sequence). The CDR3 runs to 13 residues. The CDR3 DNA reads as TGTGCCTGGAGTCTGCAGGGTGGTGAAAAACTGTTTTTT. Its translation is CAWSLQGGEKLFF.

This clone was seen a handful of times. This chain connects TRBV9 to TRBJ1-6; no clear D. The CDR3 totals 13 residues. Germline assignment: CDR1 SGDLS and CDR2 YYNGEE. V lost 2 bases, J lost 8 bases, and 8 bases lay in between. The chain's CDR3 is CASSVLVDSPLHF. The CDR3 coding sequence is TGTGCCAGCAGCGTCTTGGTAGATTCACCCCTCCACTTT.

The J gene is TRBJ1-1, the V gene TRBV3-1 (or the pseudogene TRBV3-2), with no clear D. Trimming left V 2 bases short and J 1 base short, with 2 bases between. The CDR3 covers 12 residues. The germline gives CDR1 LGHDT, CDR2 YNNKEL (reference sequence). CDR3 sequence (DNA): TGTGCCAGCAGCCAACGGAACACTGAAGCTTTCTTT. Translating it yields CASSQRNTEAFF.

This clone was recorded once. The chain uses TRBV29-1 and TRBJ2-5; TRBD2 might be the D (6 bases). Germline values: CDR1 SQVTM, CDR2 ANQGSEA. Trimming shortened V by 1 base and J by 9 bases, and 15 bases separated the two germline ends. The CDR3 sequence is 13 residues long. The DNA of the CDR3 is TGCAGCGTTGAAGTCGGGGCAGGGAGGCCCCAGTACTTC. This gives the protein CSVEVGAGRPQYF.

V gene TRBV6-2 or TRBV6-3 combines with J gene TRBJ1-2, with D maybe TRBD1 (5 bases). V lost 6 bases and J 13 bases, leaving 24 bases between the germline ends. This CDR3 has 14 amino acids. Germline CDR1 reads MNHEY; CDR2 reads SVGEGT. CDR3 residues: CASSPTGGTGRCTF. CDR3 in DNA: TGTGCCAGCAGCCCGACCGGAGGGACCGGGAGGTGCACCTTC.

V is TRBV5-1 and J is TRBJ2-1; TRBD1 is a possible D gene (5 bases). From germline, CDR1 is SGHRS and CDR2 YFSETQ. Trimming shortened V by 1 base and J by 5 bases, and 10 bases separated the two germline ends. The CDR3 sequence is 14 residues long. Here the CDR3 reads CASSLTGPNNEQFF. As DNA, the CDR3 is TGCGCCAGCAGCTTGACAGGACCAAACAATGAGCAGTTCTTC.

The V gene is TRBV30, the J gene TRBJ2-2; D might be TRBD1 (5 bases). The germline gives CDR1 GTSNPN, CDR2 SVGIG (reference sequence). The V and J ends lost 4 bases and 7 bases respectively, with 7 bases between them. The CDR3 length is 11 residues. The CDR3 bases are TGTGCCTGGACAGGGCGCGGGGAGCTGTTTTTT. Translation gives CAWTGRGELFF.

The rearrangement joins TRBV5-5 to TRBJ1-2; 8 nucleotides agree with TRBD1. V dropped 4 bases and J dropped 4; count of bases not matched to a gene: 15. The CDR3 is 17 residues long. Germline V gene sequence: CDR1 SGHKS, CDR2 YYEKEE (reference sequence). In nucleotides, the CDR3 is TGTGCCAGCAGCCTGAACCCCGGGACAGGCGGATTCTATGGCTACACCTTC. Its translation: CASSLNPGTGGFYGYTF.

This clone was recorded once. This sequence joins TRBV28 and TRBJ2-1; TRBD1 might be the D (7 bases). Germline lookup yields CDR1 MDHEN and CDR2 SYDVKM. The CDR3 contains 15 residues. V lost 2 bases and J lost 5, with 13 bases in between. This chain's CDR3 is CASSLQGGLHNEQFF. CDR3 coding DNA: TGTGCCAGCAGTTTACAGGGGGGCCTACACAATGAGCAGTTCTTC.

The chain employs TRBV29-1 and TRBJ2-1; tentative D call: TRBD1 (6 bases). V dropped 1 base and J dropped 4 bases, with 11 bases sitting between them. CDR1 is SQVTM, CDR2 ANQGSEA, per germline. The CDR3 is made up of 14 amino acids. CDR3 nucleotides: TGCAGCGTTGAAGGGACAGACCCTTACAATGAGCAGTTCTTC. Translating gives CSVEGTDPYNEQFF.

The chain employs TRBV19 and TRBJ1-4; unclear D gene. CDR1 is LNHDA, CDR2 SQIVND, per germline (reference sequence). The CDR3 sequence is 16 residues long. The V end lost 4 bases, the J end lost 8 bases, and 20 bases lay between the germline ends. CDR3 in amino acids: CASSSQPSDWIEKLFF. The CDR3 region has the DNA TGTGCCAGTAGTAGTCAGCCTTCGGACTGGATCGAAAAACTGTTTTTT.

This rearrangement joins TRBV18 to TRBJ2-7, with D possibly being TRBD2 (5 bases). CDR3 length equals 15 residues. The V and J ends lost 2 bases and 1 base respectively, with 12 bases between them. Germline values: CDR1 KGHSH, CDR2 LQKENI. The chain's CDR3 is CASSPAAGGSYEQYF. The CDR3 bases are TGTGCCAGCTCACCAGCCGCGGGTGGGTCCTACGAGCAGTACTTC.

The rearrangement uses TRBV5-4 and TRBJ1-2; 8 positions match TRBD1. The CDR3 contains 15 residues. V was pared by 0 bases and J by 3 bases, with 4 bases of the junction left unmatched. CDR1 and CDR2 (germline): SGHNT, YYREEE (reference sequence). CDR3 DNA sequence: TGTGCCAGCAGCTTGGTCTTGGACAGGGACTATGGCTACACCTTC. The encoded protein is CASSLVLDRDYGYTF.

The chain carries TRBV11-2 and TRBJ1-6, with D unclear. The V end lost 3 bases, the J end lost 5 bases, and 14 bases lay between the germline ends. Germline CDR1 SGHAT, CDR2 FQNNGV. The CDR3 covers 16 residues. CDR3 sequence reads: CASSFVFRSNNSPLHF. The DNA of the CDR3 is TGTGCCAGCAGCTTTGTATTCCGGTCAAATAATTCACCCCTCCACTTT.

The chain employs TRBV5-4 and TRBJ1-5; D may be TRBD1 (6 bases). V lost 0 bases and J lost 4, with 8 bases in between. The CDR3 has 14 amino acids. In germline, CDR1 is SGHNT, CDR2 YYREEE (reference sequence). CDR3 loop: CASSLDRENQPQHF. The CDR3 DNA reads TGTGCCAGCAGCTTGGACAGGGAAAATCAGCCCCAGCATTTT. The full variable domain, completed using reference TRBV5-4 and TRBJ1-5, is ETGVTQSPTHLIKTRGQQVTLRCSSQSGHNTVSWYQQALGQGPQFIFQYYREEENGRGNFPPRFSGLQFPNYSSELNVNALELDDSALYLCASSLDRENQPQHFGDGTRLSIL.